One and the same sample provided the 24 T cell receptor beta chains below, sequenced in a study of identical twins. TCRdb reprocessed the 5' RACE reads with MiXCR, giving one entry per CDR3 protein. The sample yields more than 350,000 distinct CDR3 sequences, approximately 10% seen once. The sample was naive T cells sorted from blood. These receptors originate from a woman in her 50s in good health.

This clonotype was observed a handful of times. This chain links TRBV2 with TRBJ2-2; D call uncertain. V dropped 8 bases and J dropped 0 bases, with 10 bases sitting between them. Germline V CDR1 and CDR2: SNHLY, FYNNEI. CDR3 size: 14 residues. CDR3 protein: CASRQGPNTGELFF. CDR3 coding DNA: TGTGCCAGCCGGCAAGGGCCGAACACCGGGGAGCTGTTTTTT.

The sample holds many counts of this clonotype. The CDR3 DNA follows: TGTGCCAGCAGTTTAGGAGGGTTTGAGCAGTACTTC. This translates into CASSLGGFEQYF. This chain uses TRBV12-3 or TRBV12-4 with TRBJ2-7; TRBD2 might be the D (5 bases). This CDR3 region has 12 residues. Trimming shortened V by 1 base and J by 7 bases, and 8 bases separated the two germline ends.

This clonotype was detected a few times. V and J are TRBV6-2 or TRBV6-3 and TRBJ2-1, with 10 bases identical to TRBD2. The CDR3 extends over 18 amino acids. From germline, CDR1 is MNHEY and CDR2 SVGEGT. J lost 0 bases, V lost 0 bases, and 5 bases had no gene match. The CDR3 spells CASSYSIPSGSSYNEQFF. The CDR3 region has the DNA TGTGCCAGCAGTTACTCGATACCTAGCGGGAGCTCCTACAATGAGCAGTTCTTC.

This clonotype was found many times. The chain couples TRBV9 to TRBJ2-7, with 14 bases matching TRBD2. The CDR3 spans 16 residues. Germline-derived CDR1 and CDR2 are SGDLS and YYNGEE. V shed 4 bases, J shed 6 bases, and the junction held 9 bases outside the gene matches. The CDR3 here is CASSSGTSGSVSEQYF. CDR3 DNA: TGTGCCAGCAGCTCAGGGACTAGCGGGAGTGTCAGCGAGCAGTACTTC.

This clonotype has ten or more counts. In DNA form, the CDR3 reads TGTGCCAGCAGCTTGTCGGGGGGTACGCAGTATTTT. Its protein product is CASSLSGGTQYF. The chain employs TRBV7-9 and TRBJ2-3; 7 bases map to TRBD2. In germline, CDR1 is SEHNR, CDR2 FQNEAQ (reference sequence). This CDR3 has 12 residues. The junction had 2 bases not matched to a gene; V was cut back by 3 bases and J by 8 bases.

The gene calls are TRBV7-9 and TRBJ2-7; D not certain. V was clipped by 3 bases and J by 3 bases, with 6 bases between them. Germline lookup yields CDR1 SEHNR and CDR2 FQNEAQ (reference sequence). The CDR3 is made up of 12 amino acids. As DNA, the CDR3 is TGTGCCAGCAGCTTTTTAGTCTACGAGCAGTACTTC. Protein: CASSFLVYEQYF.

The CDR3 is CASSIGQREGREEQFF. In nucleotides, the CDR3 is TGTGCCAGTAGTATAGGCCAGCGGGAGGGCCGGGAAGAGCAGTTCTTC. The chain combines TRBV19 with TRBJ2-1; 10 nucleotides agree with TRBD2. V lost 1 base, J lost 10 bases, and 10 bases stayed unmatched. The CDR3 extends over 16 amino acids. CDR1 is LNHDA and CDR2 is SQIVND in the germline V gene (reference sequence). Using reference TRBV19 and TRBJ2-1 for the parts outside the CDR3, the full variable domain is DGGITQSPKYLFRKEGQNVTLSCEQNLNHDAMYWYRQDPGQGLRLIYYSQIVNDFQKGDIAEGYSVSREKKESFPLTVTSAQKNPTAFYLCASSIGQREGREEQFFGPGTRLTVL.

Only a few counts were recorded for this clonotype. V is TRBV2 and J is TRBJ2-7; D not resolved. Germline V gene sequence: CDR1 SNHLY, CDR2 FYNNEI. The CDR3 totals 13 residues. Trimming took 8 bases from V and 3 from J, leaving 14 bases between them. Written as DNA, the CDR3 is TGTGCCAGCTTCGTGAATAATAACTACGAGCAGTACGTC. It codes for CASFVNNNYEQYV.

This clonotype was recorded a few times. The chain carries TRBV7-9 and TRBJ1-2; the D gene is possibly TRBD1 (6 bases). CDR1 and CDR2 from the germline V gene are SEHNR and FQNEAQ (reference sequence). This CDR3 contains 12 residues. V was cut by 7 bases and J by 6 bases, with 12 bases left in between. DNA for the CDR3: TGTGCCAGCACTATAGACAGGAATGGCTACACCTTC. Translated: CASTIDRNGYTF.

The V and J genes are TRBV28 and TRBJ2-5; D is ambiguous. CDR3 length: 13 residues. Germline V gene data show CDR1 as MDHEN and CDR2 as SYDVKM. Trimming took 6 bases from V and 5 from J, leaving 13 bases between them. In nucleotides, the CDR3 is TGTGCCAGCAGATCAAGCCCAATGGAGACCCAGTACTTC. This translates into CASRSSPMETQYF.

As DNA, the CDR3 is TGTGCCACCAGTGACGGAACCCTCCAACAAAATACGCAGTATTTT. This encodes CATSDGTLQQNTQYF. The chain carries TRBV24-1 and TRBJ2-3; D gene ambiguous. This CDR3 is built from 15 residues. Germline CDR1 and CDR2: KGHDR and SFDVKD. V was pared by 4 bases and J by 7 bases, with 17 bases between.

This clonotype came up a few times. The chain links TRBV7-9 to TRBJ2-1; tentatively, D is TRBD1 (6 bases). The CDR3 covers 14 residues. V lost 3 bases to trimming and J lost 10 bases, with 16 bases between them. Germline values: CDR1 SEHNR, CDR2 FQNEAQ (reference sequence). The DNA for the CDR3 is TGTGCCAGCAGCTTTAGGGACACCCAAGGGGAGCAGTTCTTC. Translation: CASSFRDTQGEQFF.

This clonotype was detected many times. The gene calls are TRBV27 and TRBJ2-3; D ambiguous. Germline V CDR1 and CDR2: MNHEY, SMNVEV (reference sequence). This CDR3 spans 12 amino acids. V was shortened by 5 bases and J by 6 bases, with 9 bases between the two germline ends. The DNA for the CDR3 is TGTGCCAGCAGTGGAGTGGGCGATACGCAGTATTTT. The encoded protein is CASSGVGDTQYF.

The rearrangement joins TRBV12-3 or TRBV12-4 to TRBJ1-2; 9 positions agree with TRBD1. V shed 3 bases and J 7 bases; nucleotides not matched to a gene: 6. This CDR3 spans 14 amino acids. The CDR3 sequence: CASSLGQGMGGYTF. The CDR3 bases are TGTGCCAGCAGTTTGGGACAGGGAATGGGTGGCTACACCTTC.

This chain connects TRBV20-1 to TRBJ2-1, with D possibly matching TRBD2 (6 bases). The CDR3 runs to 13 residues. The germline gives CDR1 DFQATT, CDR2 SNEGSKA (reference sequence). V was trimmed by 4 bases and J by 7 bases, leaving 14 bases between them. CDR3 DNA sequence: TGCAGTGCTACGACTAGTCCAAGGAATGAGCAGTTCTTC. As protein: CSATTSPRNEQFF.

In its sample, this clonotype was seen many times. J is TRBJ1-2 and V is TRBV7-2; tentatively, D is TRBD1 (5 bases). The length of the CDR3 is 14 residues. Germline CDR1 and CDR2: SGHTA and FQGNSA. The V end lost 0 bases, the J end lost 6 bases, and 11 bases lay between the germline ends. The CDR3 bases are TGTGCCAGCAGCTTAGCAGGGAGGGGTGATGGCTACACCTTC. It yields the protein CASSLAGRGDGYTF.

This clonotype has only a few counts. The V and J genes are TRBV28 and TRBJ2-2; D is uncertain. This CDR3 has 16 amino acids. Trimming pared 7 bases from V and 3 bases from J, leaving 18 bases between. CDR1 and CDR2 (germline): MDHEN, SYDVKM. This chain's CDR3 is CASKRNFDKYTGELFF. The CDR3 coding sequence is TGTGCCAGCAAACGAAACTTTGACAAATACACCGGGGAGCTGTTTTTT.

This clonotype was detected ten times or more. The chain links TRBV6-2 or TRBV6-3 to TRBJ1-1; D might be TRBD1 (5 bases). Trimming left V 2 bases short and J 1 base short, with 8 bases between. Per germline, CDR1 MNHEY and CDR2 SVGEGT. The CDR3 covers 14 residues. CDR3 in DNA: TGTGCCAGCAGTTACGCCGGGGCGAACACTGAAGCTTTCTTT. Translation gives CASSYAGANTEAFF.

This clonotype was detected a few times. The chain recombines TRBV11-2 with TRBJ2-7, with a tentative D call TRBD1 (5 bases). The CDR3 consists of 15 residues. Germline-derived CDR1 and CDR2 are SGHAT and FQNNGV. Trimming removed 3 bases from V and 3 bases from J, with 15 bases in between. As DNA, the CDR3 is TGTGCCAGCAGCTTGGAAGGGGCCCAGAGCTACGAGCAGTACGTC. Amino acid sequence: CASSLEGAQSYEQYV.

This clonotype was detected ten times or more. This chain uses TRBV12-3 or TRBV12-4 with TRBJ2-2; 15 nucleotides align to TRBD2. This CDR3 contains 18 residues. The V gene end was trimmed by 5 bases and the J gene end by 5 bases; junction bases not matched to a gene: 9. This chain's CDR3 is CASSPTPGLAGGTGELFF. As DNA, the CDR3 is TGTGCCAGCAGTCCAACGCCGGGACTAGCGGGAGGAACCGGGGAGCTGTTTTTT.

This chain links TRBV12-5 with TRBJ2-1, with D unresolved. Trimming took 5 bases from V and 7 from J, leaving 9 bases between them. From germline, CDR1 is LGHNT and CDR2 FRNRAP. CDR3 length: 12 residues. In nucleotides, the CDR3 is TGTGCTAGTGGTCCTGCGACTAATGAGCAGTTCTTC. Its translation: CASGPATNEQFF. The full variable domain, completed using reference TRBV12-5 and TRBJ2-1, is DARVTQTPRHKVTEMGQEVTMRCQPILGHNTVFWYRQTMMQGLELLAYFRNRAPLDDSGMPKDRFSAEMPDATLATLKIQPSEPRDSAVYFCASGPATNEQFFGPGTRLTVL.

This clonotype was recorded many times. The genes are TRBV7-7 and TRBJ2-1; TRBD2 aligns across 7 bases. Trimming at V came to 4 bases and at J to 8 bases, leaving 8 bases not matched to a gene. Germline loops: CDR1 SSHAT, CDR2 FNYEAQ (reference sequence). This CDR3 region has 14 residues. CDR3 region: CASSSLEGGDEQFF. The CDR3 nucleotides are TGTGCCAGCAGCTCTTTGGAGGGAGGGGATGAGCAGTTCTTC.

This clonotype was observed at least ten times. CDR3 sequence: CASSFRENTGELFF. The CDR3, as DNA: TGCGCCAGCAGCTTTCGGGAGAACACCGGGGAGCTGTTTTTT. The chain employs TRBV5-1 and TRBJ2-2; a possible D gene is TRBD2 (5 bases). Germline V gives CDR1 SGHRS, CDR2 YFSETQ. This CDR3 comprises 14 residues. V was cut by 2 bases and J by 1 base, with 6 bases left in between.

This clonotype was seen a handful of times. The rearrangement links TRBV20-1 to TRBJ1-4, with D unresolved. V was trimmed by 5 bases and J by 8 bases, leaving 12 bases between them. This CDR3 contains 12 residues. CDR1 DFQATT and CDR2 SNEGSKA come from the germline V gene (reference sequence). CDR3: CSARDKGEKLFF. The CDR3 bases are TGCAGTGCTCGCGACAAGGGAGAAAAACTGTTTTTT.